In its sample, the clone carrying this T cell receptor (beta chain) is medium-sized. The target antigen is unknown. This beta chain appears as a stray read in a library generated for alpha chains; its size is not informative. The sample's time point: sample taken at primary tumor resection. This sample was taken from a study of spatial heterogeneity in lung cancer. As for the study in general: Each unique TCR and UMI combination was seen more than ten times on average in raw reads. Overall study results and limits: The number of expanded tumor alpha and beta chains correlated with mutation number.

MiXCR, run by TCRdb on the 5' RACE reads, gives a single entry per CDR3 protein. The sample lists about 5,100 distinct CDR3 sequences; over 5% were seen once. V lost 6 bases to trimming and J lost 0 bases; unmatched junction nucleotides: 1. The CDR3 loop spans 14 amino acids. CDR1 is MGHDK and CDR2 is SYGVNS in the germline V gene. The TCR was taken from a female donor with early-stage non-small cell lung cancer. This specimen was lung tumor tissue, taken at surgery. The chain couples TRBV25-1 to TRBJ1-3; TRBD1 aligns across 8 bases. This CDR3 reads CASRGTGSGNTIYF. CDR3 DNA: TGTGCCAGCAGGGGGACAGGCTCTGGAAACACCATATATTTT.